This T cell receptor beta chain appears in the sequencing data of a study of OX40 agonist ivuxolimab in advanced cancers. Across the whole study: Eligibility admitted prior anti-PD-1, anti-PD-L1 or anti-CTLA-4 therapy; 40% had some.

Broader study findings: CD4+ and CD8+ blood T cells expanded clonally by week 6 at 0.1 to 3.0 mg/kg.

CDR1 is SGHRS and CDR2 is YFSETQ in the germline V gene. The CDR3 runs 15 residues. Trimming removed 0 bases at V and 6 bases at J, with 12 bases between. This clone has a single count. No antigen is known for it. Using immunoSEQ multiplex PCR, the repertoire was profiled, and TCRdb retains in-frame clones only, with some absent. The table records tens of thousands of clones, over 65% of them present only once. It was autoimmune disease history or systemic immunosuppression that excluded patients. The chain joins TRBV5-1 to TRBJ2-2; tentative D call: TRBD1 (5 bases). This sample comprised CD4+ or CD8+ T cells sorted from blood, obtained in a trial of the OX40 agonist ivuxolimab. The TCR comes from an adult with an advanced solid tumor such as melanoma, head and neck, liver or kidney cancer. As DNA, the CDR3 is TGCGCCAGCAGCTTGGGGATGGGGCTCGCCGGGGAGCTGTTTTTT. Translating gives CASSLGMGLAGELFF.